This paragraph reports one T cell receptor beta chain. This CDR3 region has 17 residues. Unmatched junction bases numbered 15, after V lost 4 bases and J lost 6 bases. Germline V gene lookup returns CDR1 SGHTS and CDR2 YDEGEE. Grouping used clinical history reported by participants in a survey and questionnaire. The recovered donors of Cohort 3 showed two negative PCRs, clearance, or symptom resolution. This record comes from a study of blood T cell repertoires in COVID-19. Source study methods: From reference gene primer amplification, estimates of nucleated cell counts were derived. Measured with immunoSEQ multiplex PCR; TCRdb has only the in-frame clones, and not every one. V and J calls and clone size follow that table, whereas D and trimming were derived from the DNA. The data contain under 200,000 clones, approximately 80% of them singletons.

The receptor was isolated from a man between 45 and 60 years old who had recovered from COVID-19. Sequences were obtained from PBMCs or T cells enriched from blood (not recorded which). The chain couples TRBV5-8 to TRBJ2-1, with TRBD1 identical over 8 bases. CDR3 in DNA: TGTGCCAGCAGCCCCGAAGGACAGGGTAACGAGGGCAATGAGCAGTTCTTC. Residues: CASSPEGQGNEGNEQFF.